Each of the 32 T cell receptor beta chains below was sequenced from the same sample in a study of blood T cell repertoires in COVID-19. Only in-frame clones appear in the TCRdb table, and some are missing; sequencing was by immunoSEQ multiplex PCR. The sample includes about 260,000 clones, 87% of them seen just once. Sequenced sample: peripheral blood. These receptors originate from a woman aged 45-59 years with acute or convalescent COVID-19.

The chain is built from TRBV10-3 and TRBJ2-7; TRBD2 aligns across 10 bases. The germline V gene encodes CDR1 ENHRY and CDR2 SYGVKD. The CDR3 runs to 15 residues. Trimming at V came to 3 bases and at J to 2 bases, leaving 4 bases not matched to a gene. This CDR3 is CAISDTSGATYEQYF. The DNA for the CDR3 is TGTGCCATCAGTGATACTAGCGGGGCTACCTACGAGCAGTACTTC.

V is TRBV19 and J is TRBJ2-1, with a tentative D call TRBD2 (6 bases). The CDR3 sequence is 16 residues long. V lost 3 bases, J lost 0 bases, and 12 bases lay in between. The V gene's germline CDR1 is LNHDA and CDR2 SQIVND (reference sequence). The CDR3 loop is CASSIGGIGSYNEQFF. CDR3 nucleotides: TGTGCCAGTAGTATCGGAGGGATCGGCTCCTACAATGAGCAGTTCTTC.

This chain links TRBV11-2 with TRBJ1-6; D ambiguous. Germline assignment: CDR1 SGHAT and CDR2 FQNNGV. The CDR3 is made up of 13 amino acids. With 1 base removed from V and 12 bases from J, the gap between germline ends came to 10 bases. DNA for the CDR3: TGTGCCAGCAGCTTAGTGTTCCAGGAACCCCTCCACTTT. As protein: CASSLVFQEPLHF.

This clone is a singleton in its sample. V usage is TRBV11-2 and J usage is TRBJ2-7; no definite D call. This CDR3 has 13 amino acids. Trimming left V 5 bases short and J 0 bases short, with 8 bases between. Looked up from germline, CDR1 is SGHAT and CDR2 is FQNNGV. The CDR3 spells CASSNRGSYEQYF. Written as DNA, the CDR3 is TGTGCCAGCAGCAATAGAGGCTCCTACGAGCAGTACTTC.

CDR3 nucleotide sequence: TGTGCCAGCATTCCTGGAAGGGGGTGGACCGGGGAGCTGTTTTTT. This translates into CASIPGRGWTGELFF. The V and J genes are TRBV27 and TRBJ2-2; D might be TRBD1 (6 bases). The CDR3 is 15 amino acids. Germline V CDR1 and CDR2: MNHEY, SMNVEV (reference sequence). Deletions cut 7 bases from V and 5 bases from J, with 17 bases between.

The chain combines TRBV28 with TRBJ2-3; 8 bases fit TRBD1. After removal of 4 bases from V and 0 bases from J, the junction contained 9 bases not matched to a gene. The CDR3 is 17 residues long. Germline lookup yields CDR1 MDHEN and CDR2 SYDVKM. CDR3 sequence: CASSSGTGSTSTDTQYF. In nucleotides, the CDR3 is TGTGCCAGCAGTTCCGGGACAGGATCAACGAGCACAGATACGCAGTATTTT.

This chain connects TRBV18 to TRBJ2-5; 8 nucleotides line up with TRBD1. CDR3 length: 14 residues. The germline V gene encodes CDR1 KGHSH and CDR2 LQKENI. Germline trimming cut 1 base from V and 5 bases from J; bases unmatched to any gene: 3. CDR3 sequence (DNA): TGTGCCAGCTCACCACTACAGGGGGACGAGACCCAGTACTTC. Its translation is CASSPLQGDETQYF.

V is TRBV7-8 and J is TRBJ2-2; 13 bases match TRBD2. Losses at the gene ends were 0 bases for V and 5 bases for J; bases not matched to a gene: 3. Germline-derived CDR1 and CDR2 are SGHVS and FQNEAQ. The CDR3 is 17 residues long. CDR3 nucleotides: TGTGCCAGCAGCTTAGCTACGGGACTAGCGGGGACCGGGGAGCTGTTTTTT. Amino acid sequence: CASSLATGLAGTGELFF.

This chain connects TRBV11-2 to TRBJ1-1; D perhaps matches TRBD1 (5 bases). The germline V gene has CDR1 SGHAT and CDR2 FQNNGV. V dropped 0 bases and J dropped 4 bases, with 9 bases sitting between them. This CDR3 contains 14 residues. CDR3 loop: CASSLDRGSTEAFF. CDR3 nucleotide sequence: TGTGCCAGCAGCTTAGATCGGGGGAGCACTGAAGCTTTCTTT.

This chain joins TRBV11-3 and TRBJ2-1, with TRBD1 identical over 8 bases. The germline V gene encodes CDR1 SGHNT and CDR2 YENEEA. J gave up 9 bases and V 1 base, and 2 bases lay outside the gene matches. The CDR3 sequence is 13 residues long. The CDR3, as DNA: TGTGCCAGCAGCTTAGTTGGGACAGGTGAGCAGTTCTTC. It is translated as CASSLVGTGEQFF.

V and J are TRBV7-9 and TRBJ1-5; D unclear. The CDR3 length is 13 residues. V was clipped by 5 bases and J by 0 bases, with 5 bases between them. CDR1 and CDR2 (germline): SEHNR, FQNEAQ (reference sequence). The CDR3 reads CASSQSSNQPQHF. The CDR3 DNA is TGTGCCAGCAGCCAGTCTAGCAATCAGCCCCAGCATTTT.

The chain joins TRBV9 to TRBJ1-1; 9 bases fit TRBD1. The V segment lost 4 bases and the J segment 4 bases; nucleotides outside the gene matches: 8. The CDR3 has 15 amino acids. Per the germline V gene, CDR1 is SGDLS and CDR2 is YYNGEE. Here the CDR3 reads CASSIRDRVSTEAFF. The DNA for the CDR3 is TGTGCCAGCAGCATACGGGACAGGGTTAGCACTGAAGCTTTCTTT.

V usage is TRBV7-2 and J usage is TRBJ1-2, with 8 bases lining up with TRBD1. The CDR3 has 14 amino acids. The germline V gene encodes CDR1 SGHTA and CDR2 FQGNSA. V lost 6 bases, J lost 7 bases, and 10 bases stayed unmatched. This CDR3 reads CASRQDREIPGYTF. In DNA form, the CDR3 reads TGTGCCAGCAGACAGGACAGGGAGATTCCTGGCTACACCTTC.

This clone was detected a few times. The V call is TRBV10-3, the J call TRBJ2-1; 9 nucleotides line up with TRBD2. Germline assignment: CDR1 ENHRY and CDR2 SYGVKD. The CDR3 has 13 residues. V lost 10 bases, J lost 3 bases, and 4 bases stayed unmatched. CDR3 in amino acids: CATRLADYNEQFF. The CDR3 nucleotides read TGTGCCACCCGACTAGCGGACTACAATGAGCAGTTCTTC.

This sequence joins TRBV19 and TRBJ1-2, with D unresolved. The CDR3 extends over 14 amino acids. V gave up 4 bases and J gave up 1 base, with 10 bases separating them. CDR1 and CDR2 (germline): LNHDA, SQIVND (reference sequence). The CDR3 DNA is TGTGCCAGTAGTAATAGCCTATATAACTATGGCTACACCTTC. It specifies CASSNSLYNYGYTF.

This clone was recorded a few times. The rearrangement links TRBV19 to TRBJ1-5; D remains unclear. Germline V gives CDR1 LNHDA, CDR2 SQIVND (reference sequence). The length of the CDR3 is 13 residues. Trimming removed 7 bases from V and 3 bases from J, with 10 bases in between. The CDR3 nucleotides are TGTGCCAGTACCCCTAGTCCCAATCAGCCCCAGCATTTT. This gives the protein CASTPSPNQPQHF. Together with reference TRBV19 and TRBJ1-5, the CDR3 gives the full variable domain: DGGITQSPKYLFRKEGQNVTLSCEQNLNHDAMYWYRQDPGQGLRLIYYSQIVNDFQKGDIAEGYSVSREKKESFPLTVTSAQKNPTAFYLCASTPSPNQPQHFGDGTRLSIL.

The rearrangement uses TRBV11-3 and TRBJ2-5, with 16 nucleotides matching TRBD2. Germline lookup yields CDR1 SGHNT and CDR2 YENEEA. The junction had 8 bases not matched to a gene; V was cut back by 5 bases and J by 5 bases. CDR3 length: 17 amino acids. CDR3 amino acids: CASSPGLAGGPGETQYF. The CDR3 coding sequence is TGTGCCAGCAGCCCGGGACTAGCGGGAGGGCCGGGGGAGACCCAGTACTTC.

The chain joins TRBV25-1 to TRBJ2-3; TRBD2 matches 8 bases. Germline loops: CDR1 MGHDK, CDR2 SYGVNS. The CDR3 is made up of 16 amino acids. The ends lost 4 bases at V and 1 base at J; junction bases unmatched: 7. The CDR3 DNA follows: TGTGCCAGCAGTGGTGGACTAGCCTCGGGCACAGATACGCAGTATTTT. It is translated as CASSGGLASGTDTQYF.

The chain is built from TRBV30 and TRBJ2-5; D is ambiguous. In germline, CDR1 is GTSNPN, CDR2 SVGIG (reference sequence). The V end lost 2 bases, the J end lost 2 bases, and 3 bases lay between the germline ends. CDR3 size: 11 residues. The CDR3 DNA is TGTGCCTGGAGTCGTCAAGAGACCCAGTACTTC. Translated, it gives CAWSRQETQYF.

V and J are TRBV29-1 and TRBJ1-2; 7 nucleotides match TRBD1. J was trimmed by 4 bases and V by 6 bases; bases with no gene match: 8. The germline gives CDR1 SQVTM, CDR2 ANQGSEA. CDR3 length: 13 residues. In DNA, the CDR3 is TGCAGCGTGGGCATGACAGGGAGCTATGGCTACACCTTC. Protein: CSVGMTGSYGYTF.

This clone was counted once. The J gene is TRBJ2-1, the V gene TRBV29-1; 7 bases are a match to TRBD1. The CDR3 loop spans 11 amino acids. J was trimmed by 5 bases and V by 7 bases; bases with no gene match: 2. Germline assignment: CDR1 SQVTM and CDR2 ANQGSEA. The CDR3 reads CSAQGNNEQFF. In DNA form, the CDR3 reads TGCAGCGCACAGGGGAACAATGAGCAGTTCTTC.

In regard to this clone: Different DNA sequences within this sample yield the same CDR3. The gene calls are TRBV5-4 and TRBJ2-5; 9 nucleotides agree with TRBD2. V dropped 3 bases and J dropped 0; count of bases not matched to a gene: 6. This CDR3 has 16 residues. Germline V lookup: CDR1 SGHNT, CDR2 YYREEE (reference sequence). The CDR3 nucleotides are TGTGCCAGCAGCTCGACTAGCGGAAAGTACCAAGAGACCCAGTACTTC. It specifies CASSSTSGKYQETQYF.

The CDR3 DNA follows: TGTGCCATCAGTGGGGGAGGGCGTGGCAATCAGCCCCAGCATTTT. It is translated as CAISGGGRGNQPQHF. The chain couples TRBV10-3 to TRBJ1-5; D gene unclear. CDR1 and CDR2 from the germline V gene are ENHRY and SYGVKD. V gave up 4 bases and J gave up 2 bases, with 12 bases separating them. CDR3 length: 15 amino acids.

This clone was recorded once. J is TRBJ1-5 and V is TRBV5-8, with TRBD1 matching over 7 bases. CDR1 SGHTS and CDR2 YDEGEE come from the germline V gene. The V gene end was trimmed by 4 bases and the J gene end by 5 bases; junction bases not matched to a gene: 9. CDR3 length: 15 residues. The CDR3 DNA sequence: TGTGCCAGCAGCAGAACCGGGACAGCCGATCAGCCCCAGCATTTT. Its protein product is CASSRTGTADQPQHF.

This clone was seen a single time. The gene calls are TRBV4-3 and TRBJ1-4; 7 bases match TRBD1. Germline V gene data show CDR1 as LGHNA and CDR2 as YSLEER. The CDR3 totals 16 residues. J was trimmed by 8 bases and V by 6 bases; bases with no gene match: 15. CDR3: CASSPLTTGLREKLFF. For the CDR3, the DNA is TGCGCCAGCAGTCCCCTGACGACAGGGCTTAGAGAAAAACTGTTTTTT.

This clone was observed a single time. The chain combines TRBV5-1 with TRBJ1-4, with TRBD1 matching 8 bases. Germline CDR1 is SGHRS and CDR2 is YFSETQ. V was clipped by 4 bases and J by 3 bases; unmatched bases: 5. The CDR3 covers 15 residues. This CDR3 reads CASSRTGTANEKLFF. The CDR3 bases are TGCGCCAGCAGCCGGACAGGGACGGCTAATGAAAAACTGTTTTTT.

A word on this clone: This sample also contains other DNA sequences that code for the same CDR3. The CDR3 DNA is TGTGCCACCAGTGACCCGGGACAGGGGAATCAGCCCCAGCATTTT. Protein: CATSDPGQGNQPQHF. The rearrangement uses TRBV24-1 and TRBJ1-5, with 10 bases lining up with TRBD1. V shed 4 bases, J shed 4 bases, and the junction held 3 bases outside the gene matches. This CDR3 has 15 residues. Germline CDR1 and CDR2: KGHDR and SFDVKD.

This clone has only a few counts. This rearrangement joins TRBV3-1 (or the pseudogene TRBV3-2) to TRBJ2-7; TRBD1 agrees at 7 bases. The germline V gene has CDR1 LGHDT and CDR2 YNNKEL (reference sequence). With V trimmed by 6 bases and J by 1 base, 6 bases remained unmatched. The CDR3 loop spans 14 amino acids. The CDR3 sequence is CASSLTGASYEQYF. CDR3 sequence (DNA): TGTGCCAGCAGTCTAACAGGGGCTTCCTACGAGCAGTACTTC.

The chain is built from TRBV6-5 and TRBJ1-5, with D perhaps TRBD1 (5 bases). Trimming removed 4 bases from V and 3 bases from J, with 16 bases in between. The CDR3 is 16 amino acids. Germline V gene lookup returns CDR1 MNHEY and CDR2 SVGAGI. The CDR3 coding sequence is TGTGCCAGCAGTTCCGACAGCCGCTACCCCAATCAGCCCCAGCATTTT. Its protein is CASSSDSRYPNQPQHF.

The gene calls are TRBV7-3 and TRBJ1-1; D uncertain. The CDR3 runs to 13 residues. V dropped 5 bases and J dropped 0 bases, with 7 bases sitting between them. Germline CDR1 SGHTA, CDR2 FQGTGA. The CDR3 is CASSPFVNTEAFF. CDR3 nucleotide sequence: TGTGCCAGCAGCCCCTTTGTGAACACTGAAGCTTTCTTT. Looking up the rest from reference TRBV7-3 and TRBJ1-1 gives the full variable domain: GAGVSQTPSNKVTEKGKYVELRCDPISGHTALYWYRQSLGQGPEFLIYFQGTGAADDSGLPNDRFFAVRPEGSVSTLKIQRTERGDSAVYLCASSPFVNTEAFFGQGTRLTVV.

The V and J genes are TRBV10-3 and TRBJ1-2; a weak D match, TRBD1 (5 bases). V lost 3 bases, J lost 8 bases, and 16 bases lay in between. Germline V lookup: CDR1 ENHRY, CDR2 SYGVKD. This CDR3 region has 14 residues. The CDR3 nucleotides read TGTGCCATCAGTGATAGCGGGAAGGAGGGGGGCTACACCTTC. Translation: CAISDSGKEGGYTF.

The CDR3 loop is CATSVRGGTEAFF. In nucleotides, the CDR3 is TGTGCCACCAGTGTCAGGGGCGGCACTGAAGCTTTCTTT. This chain connects TRBV24-1 to TRBJ1-1, with D maybe TRBD1 (6 bases). The CDR3 runs to 13 residues. Between the trimmed V and J ends, which lost 5 bases and 4 bases, there was a span of 10 bases. The germline V gene has CDR1 KGHDR and CDR2 SFDVKD.